There are a few counts of the clone carrying this T cell receptor beta chain. One heparinised blood draw, averaging about 120 mL, came from each donor. Purity exceeded 95% in all sorted populations. These data come from a study of beta chain features in type 1 diabetes. CDR3 length equals 12 residues. V dropped 4 bases and J dropped 4 bases, with 8 bases sitting between them. Germline loops: CDR1 MDHEN, CDR2 SYDVKM. Expressed TCRB transcripts got sequenced, as all isolated RNA was reverse transcribed. Generated by immunoSEQ multiplex PCR, the TCRdb table keeps only in-frame clones and is missing some. This table holds hundreds of thousands of clones, about 16% found once.

This receptor was obtained from a man in his late teens or twenties in good health. The chain uses TRBV28 and TRBJ2-7; the D is unclear. Source material: naive CD4+ T cells from blood. The CDR3 nucleotides read TGTGCCAGCAGTTCCGCCCATTACGAGCAGTACTTC. It specifies CASSSAHYEQYF.